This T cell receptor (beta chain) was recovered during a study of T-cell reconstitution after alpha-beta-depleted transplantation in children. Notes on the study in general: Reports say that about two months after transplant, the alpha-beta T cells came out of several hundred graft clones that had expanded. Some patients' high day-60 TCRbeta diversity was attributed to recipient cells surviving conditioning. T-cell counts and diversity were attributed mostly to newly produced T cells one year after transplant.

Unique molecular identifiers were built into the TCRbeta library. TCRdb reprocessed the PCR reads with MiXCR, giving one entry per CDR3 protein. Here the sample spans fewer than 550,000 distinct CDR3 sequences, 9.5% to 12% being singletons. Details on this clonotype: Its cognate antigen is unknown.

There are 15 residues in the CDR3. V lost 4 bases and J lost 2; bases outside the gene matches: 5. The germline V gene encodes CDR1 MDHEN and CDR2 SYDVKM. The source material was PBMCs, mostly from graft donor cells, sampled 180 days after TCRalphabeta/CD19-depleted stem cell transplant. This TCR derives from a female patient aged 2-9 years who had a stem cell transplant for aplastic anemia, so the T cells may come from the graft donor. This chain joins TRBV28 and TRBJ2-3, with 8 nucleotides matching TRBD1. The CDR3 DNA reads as TGTGCCAGCAGTTCCCCCAGGGGGCTCACAGATACGCAGTATTTT. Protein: CASSSPRGLTDTQYF.